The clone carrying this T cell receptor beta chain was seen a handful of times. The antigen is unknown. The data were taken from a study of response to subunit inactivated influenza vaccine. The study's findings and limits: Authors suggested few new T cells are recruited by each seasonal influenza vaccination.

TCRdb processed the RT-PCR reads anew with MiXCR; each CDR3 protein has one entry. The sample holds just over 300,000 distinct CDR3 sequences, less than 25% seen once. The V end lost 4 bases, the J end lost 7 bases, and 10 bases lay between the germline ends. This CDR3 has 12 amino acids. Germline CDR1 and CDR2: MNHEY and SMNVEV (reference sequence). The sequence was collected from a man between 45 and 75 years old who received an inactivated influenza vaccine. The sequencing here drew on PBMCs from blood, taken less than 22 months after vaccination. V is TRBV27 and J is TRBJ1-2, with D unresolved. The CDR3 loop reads CASSSFYGGYTF. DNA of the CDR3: TGTGCCAGCAGTTCTTTCTATGGTGGCTACACCTTC.